These T cell receptor beta chains were read from a single sample in a study of response to subunit inactivated influenza vaccine. TCRdb reprocessed the RT-PCR reads via MiXCR and lists one record per CDR3 protein. Among about 780,000 distinct CDR3 sequences listed, roughly 18% were seen once. Sequenced material: PBMCs from blood, taken roughly 5 days after vaccination. Receptor source: a middle-aged man who received an inactivated influenza vaccine. Each CDR3 is given with its conserved first and last residue. Each record gives: J gene, V gene, D gene, clone size, CDR3 protein, CDR3 DNA. The D gene is left open where the match is weak. For some rows the clone size is stated as once, few or many, or as a class when expanded; others skip it.

j_gene: TRBJ2-2; v_gene: TRBV6-2/TRBV6-3; d_gene: -; abundance: few; CDR3aa: CASSRNSGDSNTGELFF; CDR3nt: TGTGCCAGCAGCCGCAATTCAGGGGACTCGAACACCGGGGAGCTGTTTTTT
j_gene: TRBJ2-7; v_gene: TRBV20-1; d_gene: -; abundance: many; CDR3aa: CSARDDQGLRTYEQYF; CDR3nt: TGCAGTGCTAGAGACGATCAGGGGTTAAGGACCTACGAGCAGTACTTC
j_gene: TRBJ2-5; v_gene: TRBV5-6; d_gene: -; abundance: few; CDR3aa: CASTSRPSDIQETQYF; CDR3nt: TGTGCCAGCACCTCAAGGCCCAGCGACATACAAGAGACCCAGTACTTC
j_gene: TRBJ2-5; v_gene: TRBV10-3; d_gene: -; abundance: few; CDR3aa: CAIGTHGDGETQYF; CDR3nt: TGTGCCATCGGGACTCATGGAGACGGGGAGACCCAGTACTTC
j_gene: TRBJ2-7; v_gene: TRBV5-1; d_gene: TRBD2; abundance: few; CDR3aa: CASSPAVAGPYEQYF; CDR3nt: TGCGCCAGCAGCCCGGCGGTAGCGGGGCCCTACGAGCAGTACTTC
j_gene: TRBJ1-2; v_gene: TRBV12-3/TRBV12-4; d_gene: TRBD1; abundance: -; CDR3aa: CASSRQGRSSYGYTF; CDR3nt: TGTGCCAGCAGTCGACAGGGACGAAGCTCCTATGGCTACACCTTC
j_gene: TRBJ2-3; v_gene: TRBV12-3/TRBV12-4; d_gene: TRBD2; abundance: few; CDR3aa: CASSFPGGATDTQYF; CDR3nt: TGTGCCAGCAGTTTTCCCGGGGGGGCCACAGATACGCAGTATTTT
j_gene: TRBJ1-5; v_gene: TRBV12-3/TRBV12-4; d_gene: -; abundance: few; CDR3aa: CASSFVSGNQPQHF; CDR3nt: TGTGCCAGCAGTTTTGTCTCTGGGAATCAGCCCCAGCATTTT
j_gene: TRBJ2-1; v_gene: TRBV30; d_gene: TRBD2; abundance: -; CDR3aa: CAWNPGLGTYNEQFF; CDR3nt: TGTGCCTGGAATCCGGGACTAGGAACGTACAATGAGCAGTTCTTC
j_gene: TRBJ2-1; v_gene: TRBV12-3/TRBV12-4; d_gene: -; abundance: -; CDR3aa: CASSPEGGQFF; CDR3nt: TGTGCCAGCAGCCCGGAGGGAGGGCAGTTCTTC
j_gene: TRBJ2-7; v_gene: TRBV7-9; d_gene: TRBD1; abundance: few; CDR3aa: CASSSGQGANEQYF; CDR3nt: TGTGCCAGCAGCTCGGGACAGGGGGCGAACGAGCAGTACTTC
j_gene: TRBJ2-1; v_gene: TRBV10-3; d_gene: TRBD2; abundance: few; CDR3aa: CAISEPRQTGPWREGSDEQFF; CDR3nt: TGTGCCATCAGTGAGCCCCGACAGACTGGGCCTTGGCGGGAGGGAAGCGATGAGCAGTTCTTC
j_gene: TRBJ1-2; v_gene: TRBV12-3/TRBV12-4; d_gene: TRBD1; abundance: few; CDR3aa: CASSEVPGGASYGYTF; CDR3nt: TGTGCCAGCAGCGAGGTACCAGGGGGCGCCTCCTATGGCTACACCTTC
j_gene: TRBJ2-1; v_gene: TRBV29-1; d_gene: TRBD2; abundance: many; CDR3aa: CSVDGGSLYEQFF; CDR3nt: TGCAGCGTTGACGGCGGGAGTTTATATGAGCAGTTCTTC
j_gene: TRBJ1-5; v_gene: TRBV12-3/TRBV12-4; d_gene: -; abundance: -; CDR3aa: CASSHGQQAQPQHF; CDR3nt: TGTGCCAGCAGCCATGGACAGCAGGCTCAGCCCCAGCATTTT
j_gene: TRBJ2-7; v_gene: TRBV3-1; d_gene: -; abundance: -; CDR3aa: CASSQVRLAYEQYF; CDR3nt: TGTGCCAGCAGCCAAGTTAGGCTAGCCTACGAGCAGTACTTC
j_gene: TRBJ2-5; v_gene: TRBV10-2; d_gene: TRBD1; abundance: few; CDR3aa: CASSESRQGPLETQYF; CDR3nt: TGCGCCAGCAGTGAGTCGAGACAGGGGCCGTTGGAGACCCAGTACTTC
j_gene: TRBJ2-5; v_gene: TRBV5-1; d_gene: -; abundance: many; CDR3aa: CASRVGVETQYF; CDR3nt: TGCGCCAGCAGGGTCGGTGTAGAGACCCAGTACTTC
j_gene: TRBJ1-5; v_gene: TRBV7-9; d_gene: -; abundance: -; CDR3aa: CASSLSEGMQPQHF; CDR3nt: TGTGCCAGCAGCTTATCGGAGGGGATGCAGCCCCAGCATTTT
j_gene: TRBJ1-6; v_gene: TRBV7-2; d_gene: -; abundance: -; CDR3aa: CASSLAGRDSPLHF; CDR3nt: TGTGCCAGCAGCTTAGCAGGGCGGGATTCACCCCTCCACTTT
j_gene: TRBJ1-1; v_gene: TRBV5-1; d_gene: -; abundance: few; CDR3aa: CASSLAGSVYVEKAFF; CDR3nt: TGCGCCAGCAGCTTGGCTGGGAGCGTTTATGTGGAGAAAGCTTTCTTT
j_gene: TRBJ2-3; v_gene: TRBV7-9; d_gene: TRBD2; abundance: -; CDR3aa: CASSLQGGADTQYF; CDR3nt: TGTGCCAGCAGCTTACAGGGAGGGGCAGATACGCAGTATTTT
j_gene: TRBJ2-7; v_gene: TRBV20-1; d_gene: -; abundance: once; CDR3aa: CSAIYVGYEQYF; CDR3nt: TGCAGTGCTATTTATGTCGGCTACGAGCAGTACTTC
j_gene: TRBJ2-7; v_gene: TRBV29-1; d_gene: -; abundance: few; CDR3aa: CSVVAQTYEQYF; CDR3nt: TGCAGCGTTGTAGCACAGACCTACGAGCAGTACTTC
j_gene: TRBJ2-5; v_gene: TRBV20-1; d_gene: TRBD2; abundance: -; CDR3aa: CSAQNPGGGQETQYF; CDR3nt: TGCAGTGCCCAAAACCCGGGGGGGGGACAAGAGACCCAGTACTTC
j_gene: TRBJ1-1; v_gene: TRBV7-9; d_gene: -; abundance: few; CDR3aa: CASSRSRGWGTEAFF; CDR3nt: TGTGCCAGCAGCCGTTCGAGGGGGTGGGGCACTGAAGCTTTCTTT
j_gene: TRBJ2-5; v_gene: TRBV11-2; d_gene: TRBD1; abundance: once; CDR3aa: CASSLGTGGIETQYF; CDR3nt: TGTGCCAGCAGCTTAGGGACAGGGGGCATCGAGACCCAGTACTTC
j_gene: TRBJ2-1; v_gene: TRBV29-1; d_gene: -; abundance: -; CDR3aa: CSVAPFGIYNEQFF; CDR3nt: TGCAGCGTTGCCCCTTTCGGGATCTACAATGAGCAGTTCTTC
j_gene: TRBJ2-3; v_gene: TRBV13; d_gene: TRBD2; abundance: many; CDR3aa: CASSLAKYGLAGSDTQYF; CDR3nt: TGTGCCAGCAGCTTGGCCAAATATGGACTAGCGGGGTCAGATACGCAGTATTTT
j_gene: TRBJ2-7; v_gene: TRBV7-2; d_gene: -; abundance: few; CDR3aa: CASRYHPLAVYEQYF; CDR3nt: TGTGCCAGCAGATATCACCCACTCGCGGTCTACGAGCAGTACTTC
j_gene: TRBJ2-3; v_gene: TRBV20-1; d_gene: TRBD2; abundance: many; CDR3aa: CSARVAGRTDTQYF; CDR3nt: TGCAGTGCTAGAGTAGCGGGCCGCACAGATACGCAGTATTTT
j_gene: TRBJ2-7; v_gene: TRBV20-1; d_gene: TRBD2; abundance: once; CDR3aa: CSASRLAGGQEQYF; CDR3nt: TGCAGTGCTAGTAGGCTAGCGGGGGGGCAAGAGCAGTACTTC
j_gene: TRBJ2-5; v_gene: TRBV2; d_gene: TRBD2; abundance: few; CDR3aa: CASSGSGEETQYF; CDR3nt: TGTGCCAGCAGTGGGAGCGGGGAAGAGACCCAGTACTTC
j_gene: TRBJ1-6; v_gene: TRBV18; d_gene: -; abundance: -; CDR3aa: CASSPGQGSDSPLHF; CDR3nt: TGTGCCAGCTCACCAGGTCAGGGTTCTGATTCACCCCTCCACTTT
j_gene: TRBJ2-7; v_gene: TRBV7-9; d_gene: -; abundance: -; CDR3aa: CASSRAGTYAYEQYF; CDR3nt: TGTGCCAGCAGCCGAGCTGGGACATATGCCTACGAGCAGTACTTC
j_gene: TRBJ2-6; v_gene: TRBV29-1; d_gene: TRBD1; abundance: -; CDR3aa: CSVERGARNGTVSGANVLTF; CDR3nt: TGCAGCGTTGAAAGGGGAGCTAGAAATGGGACAGTCTCTGGGGCCAACGTCCTGACTTTC
j_gene: TRBJ2-7; v_gene: TRBV29-1; d_gene: TRBD2; abundance: -; CDR3aa: CSAWGASGGRSYEQYF; CDR3nt: TGCAGCGCCTGGGGGGCTAGCGGGGGCCGTTCCTACGAGCAGTACTTC
j_gene: TRBJ1-5; v_gene: TRBV5-6; d_gene: -; abundance: -; CDR3aa: CASSPCGHMNDQPQHF; CDR3nt: TGTGCCAGCAGCCCCTGTGGACACATGAACGATCAGCCCCAGCATTTT
j_gene: TRBJ2-2; v_gene: TRBV27; d_gene: -; abundance: many; CDR3aa: CASSYAGELFF; CDR3nt: TGTGCCAGCAGTTATGCCGGGGAGCTGTTTTTT
j_gene: TRBJ2-7; v_gene: TRBV27; d_gene: TRBD2; abundance: -; CDR3aa: CASSWRGGYEQYF; CDR3nt: TGTGCCAGCAGTTGGCGCGGGGGCTACGAGCAGTACTTC
j_gene: TRBJ2-7; v_gene: TRBV20-1; d_gene: TRBD1; abundance: -; CDR3aa: CSARSAQGGYEQYF; CDR3nt: TGCAGTGCTAGATCCGCACAGGGGGGTTACGAGCAGTACTTC